This is a list of T cell receptor beta chains from one sample in a study of T cell responses to AZD1222 COVID-19 vaccine. The table came from immunoSEQ multiplex PCR; TCRdb's copy has only in-frame clones and leaves some out. The sample lists 66,000 or so clones, approximately 85% occurring once. Sequencing used peripheral blood, obtained on day 0 of MenACWY control vaccination. The receptors come from an adult in good health. Both conserved end residues are part of each CDR3. The D gene is left open where the match is weak. Some rows mark clone size as missing; the rest say once, few, many or name a class of expanded clone.

abundance: NA
d_gene: TRBD2
j_gene: TRBJ2-1
v_gene: TRBV5-1
CDR3nt: TGCGCCAGCAGCTTATCTAGCGGAGGGGTAGGTGAGCAGTTCTTC
CDR3aa: CASSLSSGGVGEQFF

abundance: once
d_gene: NA
j_gene: TRBJ1-6
v_gene: TRBV6-1
CDR3nt: TGTGCCAGCAGTGAAAGAGCGGGGAGAGGAGGGTATAATTCACCCCTCCACTTT
CDR3aa: CASSERAGRGGYNSPLHF

abundance: NA
d_gene: TRBD2
j_gene: TRBJ2-2
v_gene: TRBV19
CDR3nt: TGTGCCAGTCGACGGACTAGCGGGATAACCGGGGAGCTGTTTTTT
CDR3aa: CASRRTSGITGELFF

abundance: NA
d_gene: TRBD1
j_gene: TRBJ2-7
v_gene: TRBV5-8
CDR3nt: TGTGCCAGCAGCTCCCCGGGACAGGACTACGAGCAGTACTTC
CDR3aa: CASSSPGQDYEQYF

abundance: NA
d_gene: NA
j_gene: TRBJ1-1
v_gene: TRBV7-9
CDR3nt: TGTGCCAGCGGCAAACAGAACACTGAAGCTTTCTTT
CDR3aa: CASGKQNTEAFF

abundance: NA
d_gene: NA
j_gene: TRBJ1-5
v_gene: TRBV28
CDR3nt: TGTGCCAGCAGTTTCCGGGTTCCGATGGATCAGCCCCAGCATTTT
CDR3aa: CASSFRVPMDQPQHF

abundance: few
d_gene: TRBD1
j_gene: TRBJ1-5
v_gene: TRBV4-1
CDR3nt: TGCGCCAGCAGCCAAGTCCATCCGACAGGGGGCTTTAATCAGCCCCAGCATTTT
CDR3aa: CASSQVHPTGGFNQPQHF

abundance: few
d_gene: TRBD1
j_gene: TRBJ1-6
v_gene: TRBV2
CDR3nt: TGTGCCAGCAGCGCGGACAGGGAATATAATTCACCCCTCCACTTT
CDR3aa: CASSADREYNSPLHF

abundance: NA
d_gene: NA
j_gene: TRBJ1-2
v_gene: TRBV5-1
CDR3nt: TGCGCCAGCAGCTTGCGGCCGCTCGAATATAACTATGGCTACACCTTC
CDR3aa: CASSLRPLEYNYGYTF

abundance: NA
d_gene: NA
j_gene: TRBJ2-5
v_gene: TRBV6-2/TRBV6-3
CDR3nt: TGTGCCAGCAGTTGGGGAGACAGAGCCCAAGAGACCCAGTACTTC
CDR3aa: CASSWGDRAQETQYF

abundance: NA
d_gene: NA
j_gene: TRBJ2-1
v_gene: TRBV4-1
CDR3nt: TGCGCCAGCAGCCAAGCCTGGGGGGACAATGAGCAGTTCTTC
CDR3aa: CASSQAWGDNEQFF

abundance: NA
d_gene: NA
j_gene: TRBJ1-3
v_gene: TRBV5-4
CDR3nt: TGTGCCAGCAGCAAGAGCTCTGGAAACACCATATATTTT
CDR3aa: CASSKSSGNTIYF

abundance: NA
d_gene: NA
j_gene: TRBJ2-3
v_gene: TRBV5-1
CDR3nt: TGCGCCAGCATGACTCTGGGCACAGATACGCAGTATTTT
CDR3aa: CASMTLGTDTQYF

abundance: NA
d_gene: NA
j_gene: TRBJ2-7
v_gene: TRBV9
CDR3nt: TGTGCCGTGACGAGGGCAGGGTATGAGCAGTACTTC
CDR3aa: CAVTRAGYEQYF

abundance: NA
d_gene: NA
j_gene: TRBJ1-2
v_gene: TRBV5-6
CDR3nt: TGTGCCAGCAGCTTGGGGGCATATGGCTACACCTTC
CDR3aa: CASSLGAYGYTF

abundance: NA
d_gene: NA
j_gene: TRBJ2-6
v_gene: TRBV9
CDR3nt: TGTGCCAGCAGCGAACCCTCTGGGGCCAACGTCCTGACTTTC
CDR3aa: CASSEPSGANVLTF

abundance: NA
d_gene: TRBD2
j_gene: TRBJ2-1
v_gene: TRBV2
CDR3nt: TGTGCCAGCCAAACTAGCGGGAGGGCCTCGCTCGGGCAGTTCTTC
CDR3aa: CASQTSGRASLGQFF

abundance: NA
d_gene: NA
j_gene: TRBJ1-3
v_gene: TRBV6-5
CDR3nt: TGTGCCAGCAGTTACGGGCCGGCCGAGGGAGGGGACACCATATATTTT
CDR3aa: CASSYGPAEGGDTIYF

abundance: NA
d_gene: TRBD1
j_gene: TRBJ1-2
v_gene: TRBV6-6
CDR3nt: TGTGCCAGCAGTTACGAACAGGGGGCGGGAGGCTACACCTTC
CDR3aa: CASSYEQGAGGYTF

abundance: NA
d_gene: TRBD2
j_gene: TRBJ2-1
v_gene: TRBV9
CDR3nt: TGTGCCAGCAGCGTAGGGGAGGGGAATGAGCAGTTCTTC
CDR3aa: CASSVGEGNEQFF

abundance: NA
d_gene: NA
j_gene: TRBJ1-4
v_gene: TRBV11-2
CDR3nt: TGTGCCAGCAGCCTGGAGCGCGGCGGAAAACTGTTTTTT
CDR3aa: CASSLERGGKLFF

abundance: NA
d_gene: NA
j_gene: TRBJ1-2
v_gene: TRBV7-9
CDR3nt: TGTGCCAGCTCTCTGGGCGGTAGCTCCTATGGCTACACCTTC
CDR3aa: CASSLGGSSYGYTF